The clone carrying this TCR beta chain appeared once. This sample is part of a study of blood T cell repertoires in COVID-19. The overall study: T cells, B-cell-depleted T cells, or PBMCs provided the cDNA or gDNA that served as material.

Germline V gene data show CDR1 as LNHDA and CDR2 as SQIVND (reference sequence). The CDR3 is 18 amino acids. The V gene lost 0 bases and the J gene lost 0 bases, with 14 bases spanning the gap. In the authors' methods: Amplified reference gene primers provided the basis for estimating nucleated cell counts. Produced via immunoSEQ multiplex PCR; TCRdb's table is partial and in-frame only. Clone size and the V and J calls come from that table; the DNA yielded D and trimming. This table holds tens of thousands of clones, roughly 87% found once. The chain couples TRBV19 to TRBJ2-2; D may be TRBD2 (5 bases). Sequencing was carried out using peripheral blood. This receptor was identified in a man aged 55 to 69 with active COVID-19. CDR3 loop: CASSIDPRVGANTGELFF. CDR3 bases: TGTGCCAGTAGTATAGACCCGAGGGTGGGAGCGAACACCGGGGAGCTGTTTTTT.